The 31 T cell receptor beta chains listed next were all sequenced from one sample in a study of CD8 T cells in ankylosing spondylitis. TCRdb used MiXCR to reprocess the 5' RACE reads, holding one entry per CDR3 protein. The repertoire holds about 240,000 distinct CDR3 sequences, with around 7.8% as singletons. Sequencing was done on a sample of blood, either unsorted or a sorted T cell fraction (not recorded which). These receptors were obtained from a male donor with ankylosing spondylitis or in good health (not recorded which).

This clonotype showed up many times. CDR3 bases: TGCGCCAGCAGCTTGGGGGGGTCCTCGACAGATACGCAGTATTTT. Residues: CASSLGGSSTDTQYF. The chain links TRBV5-1 to TRBJ2-3, with D perhaps matching TRBD1 or TRBD2 (5 bases each). Germline V gene lookup returns CDR1 SGHRS and CDR2 YFSETQ. The CDR3 extends over 15 amino acids. V was shortened by 0 bases and J by 3 bases, with 11 bases between the two germline ends.

This clonotype was observed many times. The chain employs TRBV20-1 and TRBJ2-1; D is ambiguous. V lost 1 base and J 4 bases, leaving 11 bases between the germline ends. The CDR3 covers 14 residues. CDR1 and CDR2 from the germline V gene are DFQATT and SNEGSKA (reference sequence). The CDR3 region is CSARVGEPYNEQFF. For the CDR3, the DNA is TGCAGTGCTAGAGTAGGTGAGCCTTACAATGAGCAGTTCTTC.

The chain couples TRBV27 to TRBJ1-3; D is perhaps TRBD1 (5 bases). The CDR3 has 16 residues. Germline V lookup: CDR1 MNHEY, CDR2 SMNVEV (reference sequence). Trimming shortened V by 6 bases and J by 7 bases, and 22 bases separated the two germline ends. The CDR3 nucleotides are TGTGCCAGCAGCCCTTCGGTGGGGGAAAAAACCAACACCATATATTTT. This encodes CASSPSVGEKTNTIYF.

This clonotype was recorded many times. This chain connects TRBV20-1 to TRBJ2-7; D is tentatively TRBD1 or TRBD2 (5 bases each). Trimming pared 6 bases from V and 1 base from J, leaving 16 bases between. The CDR3 extends over 14 amino acids. CDR1 and CDR2 (germline): DFQATT, SNEGSKA (reference sequence). The CDR3 sequence: CSARVGRNSYEQYF. CDR3 in DNA: TGCAGTGCCCGTGTGGGACGTAATTCCTACGAGCAGTACTTC.

The chain recombines TRBV7-9 with TRBJ2-5, with TRBD1 matching 8 bases. V dropped 5 bases and J dropped 7; count of bases not matched to a gene: 6. Germline CDR1 and CDR2: SEHNR and FQNEAQ (reference sequence). CDR3 length equals 13 residues. This CDR3 reads CASSPPQGVTQYF. In nucleotides, the CDR3 is TGTGCCAGCAGCCCCCCACAGGGGGTGACCCAGTACTTC.

In this sample, this clonotype turned up many times. This chain links TRBV4-2 with TRBJ2-7; maybe TRBD2 (6 bases). Germline loops: CDR1 LGHNA, CDR2 YNFKEQ. With 5 bases removed from V and 3 bases from J, the gap between germline ends came to 20 bases. CDR3 length equals 16 residues. The CDR3 nucleotides read TGTGCCAGCAGCGTGGGCGGGGCGTTCTCCTACTACGAGCAGTACTTC. Amino acids: CASSVGGAFSYYEQYF.

The V gene is TRBV5-1, the J gene TRBJ1-6, with D uncertain. The V end was cut by 9 bases, the J end by 7 bases, with 17 bases between. Germline CDR1 SGHRS, CDR2 YFSETQ. The CDR3 covers 14 residues. The CDR3: CATAVGVGNSPLHF. Written as DNA, the CDR3 is TGCGCCACCGCTGTTGGGGTTGGGAATTCACCCCTCCACTTT.

This clonotype was found many times. The chain uses TRBV6-2 or TRBV6-3 and TRBJ1-1; D gene uncertain. CDR3 length: 13 residues. CDR1 and CDR2 from the germline V gene are MNHEY and SVGEGT. V lost 0 bases and J lost 1, with 3 bases in between. The CDR3 nucleotides read TGTGCCAGCAGTTACTCTGCGAACACTGAAGCTTTCTTT. Its translation: CASSYSANTEAFF.

This clonotype was seen ten or more times. The chain employs TRBV4-2 and TRBJ1-1; D gene unclear. Germline assignment: CDR1 LGHNA and CDR2 YNFKEQ. The CDR3 has 13 residues. V shed 3 bases and J shed 1 base, with 6 bases lying between them. Here the CDR3 reads CASSQDRNTEAFF. The DNA of the CDR3 is TGTGCCAGCAGCCAGGATAGGAACACTGAAGCTTTCTTT.

Many counts were recorded for this clonotype. The gene calls are TRBV20-1 and TRBJ1-1; D remains unclear. CDR1 and CDR2 (germline): DFQATT, SNEGSKA (reference sequence). Trimming cost V 3 bases and J 1 base, with 3 bases left between them. The CDR3 loop spans 11 amino acids. CDR3 nucleotides: TGCAGTGCTAGTGGGAACACTGAAGCTTTCTTT. It yields the protein CSASGNTEAFF.

At least ten counts were recorded for this clonotype. This sequence joins TRBV30 and TRBJ2-7; D is undetermined. The CDR3 extends over 13 amino acids. V was cut by 0 bases and J by 4 bases, with 10 bases left in between. Germline CDR1 and CDR2: GTSNPN and SVGIG (reference sequence). The CDR3 loop is CAWSVVYGYEQYF. The CDR3 DNA follows: TGTGCCTGGAGTGTAGTATACGGTTACGAGCAGTACTTC.

This clonotype was found a few times. The chain combines TRBV5-1 with TRBJ2-7, with 8 bases fitting TRBD1. There are 12 residues in the CDR3. With 7 bases clipped from V and 3 bases from J, the junction kept 3 bases outside the gene matches. Germline CDR1 reads SGHRS; CDR2 reads YFSETQ. The CDR3 sequence: CASGQGNYEQYF. In DNA, the CDR3 is TGCGCCAGCGGACAGGGAAACTACGAGCAGTACTTC.

This clonotype showed up many times. The chain has TRBV12-3 or TRBV12-4 and TRBJ1-3; D unresolved. The length of the CDR3 is 15 residues. The V end was cut by 7 bases, the J end by 2 bases, with 15 bases between. CDR3 residues: CASKFPPVAGNTIYF. The CDR3 DNA sequence: TGTGCCAGCAAGTTTCCCCCCGTAGCTGGAAACACCATATATTTT.

The table lists this clonotype with many counts. Here the CDR3 reads CSARDPALAKNIQYF. For the CDR3, the DNA is TGCAGTGCTAGAGATCCAGCACTAGCCAAAAACATTCAGTACTTC. The gene calls are TRBV20-1 and TRBJ2-4, with D unresolved. Looked up from germline, CDR1 is DFQATT and CDR2 is SNEGSKA (reference sequence). The CDR3 consists of 15 residues. V lost 0 bases and J 0 bases, leaving 9 bases between the germline ends.

This clonotype was seen repeatedly, ten times or more. The chain recombines TRBV12-3 or TRBV12-4 with TRBJ2-2; tentatively, D is TRBD1 (5 bases). V dropped 7 bases and J dropped 11 bases, with 20 bases sitting between them. This CDR3 region has 14 residues. As DNA, the CDR3 is TGTGCCAGCACCCACGCTCAGGGATTTCGTGAGCTGTTTTTT. Protein: CASTHAQGFRELFF.

The rearrangement links TRBV5-5 to TRBJ2-1; 7 bases are shared with TRBD1. V shed 5 bases and J 5 bases; nucleotides not matched to a gene: 4. CDR1 SGHKS and CDR2 YYEKEE come from the germline V gene (reference sequence). CDR3 length equals 13 residues. CDR3 sequence: CASSGTANNEQFF. The CDR3 region has the DNA TGTGCCAGCAGTGGGACAGCAAACAATGAGCAGTTCTTC.

This clonotype was seen repeatedly, ten times or more. The V and J genes are TRBV5-4 and TRBJ2-3; D is uncertain. CDR1 and CDR2 from the germline V gene are SGHNT and YYREEE (reference sequence). Trimming stripped 2 bases from V and 2 bases from J, with 12 bases between. CDR3 length equals 15 residues. The CDR3 protein is CASSFGSPSTDTQYF. Here the CDR3 DNA reads TGTGCCAGCAGCTTCGGGTCCCCTTCCACAGATACGCAGTATTTT.

This clonotype was recorded a few times. The chain joins TRBV5-1 to TRBJ2-6, with D unresolved. There are 15 residues in the CDR3. V gave up 4 bases and J gave up 1 base, with 9 bases separating them. Germline CDR1 is SGHRS and CDR2 is YFSETQ. The CDR3 DNA reads as TGCGCCAGCAGCCGCGACCCATCTGGGGCCAACGTCCTGACTTTC. Protein: CASSRDPSGANVLTF.

This clonotype has at least ten counts. The rearrangement joins TRBV2 to TRBJ2-2; 12 nucleotides line up with TRBD1. The CDR3 contains 15 residues. Germline V lookup: CDR1 SNHLY, CDR2 FYNNEI. Trimming removed 8 bases from V and 6 bases from J; junction bases left unmatched: 7. The CDR3 region is CASCLGQGASGELFF. CDR3 nucleotides: TGTGCCAGCTGCCTGGGACAGGGGGCTTCCGGGGAGCTGTTTTTT.

In this sample, this clonotype turned up many times. The chain recombines TRBV5-6 with TRBJ2-3; TRBD1 is a possible D gene (5 bases). The CDR3 consists of 12 residues. V lost 5 bases and J 5 bases, leaving 9 bases between the germline ends. The germline gives CDR1 SGHDT, CDR2 YYEEEE. The CDR3 is CASRGLGDTQYF. CDR3 DNA: TGTGCCAGCAGGGGGCTCGGAGATACGCAGTATTTT.

In its sample, this clonotype was seen many times. V gene TRBV11-1 combines with J gene TRBJ2-7; 8 bases are shared with TRBD1. The V and J ends lost 4 bases and 0 bases, in that order; junction bases with no gene match: 5. The germline V gene has CDR1 SGHAT and CDR2 FQDESV (reference sequence). The CDR3 extends over 15 amino acids. CDR3 nucleotides: TGTGCCAGCAGCTCCCAGGGGGCCCTCTCCTACGAGCAGTACTTC. This gives the protein CASSSQGALSYEQYF.

The chain links TRBV7-2 to TRBJ2-7; perhaps D is TRBD1 or TRBD2 (5 bases each). The CDR3 consists of 12 residues. V shed 5 bases and J shed 5 bases, with 10 bases lying between them. CDR1 and CDR2 from the germline V gene are SGHTA and FQGNSA. CDR3 sequence (DNA): TGTGCCAGCAGCCCTGGGGGTCACGAGCAGTACTTC. Protein: CASSPGGHEQYF.

This clonotype was seen at least ten times. The chain has TRBV4-2 and TRBJ1-1; D is unclear. From germline, CDR1 is LGHNA and CDR2 YNFKEQ. The CDR3 extends over 15 amino acids. Between the trimmed V and J ends, which lost 2 bases and 0 bases, there was a span of 10 bases. DNA for the CDR3: TGTGCCAGCAGCCAATTGGAGAGTATGAACACTGAAGCTTTCTTT. Translating gives CASSQLESMNTEAFF.

The J gene is TRBJ1-2, the V gene TRBV20-1; TRBD1 agrees at 7 bases. V lost 4 bases and J lost 3; bases outside the gene matches: 8. This CDR3 has 14 amino acids. Germline values: CDR1 DFQATT, CDR2 SNEGSKA (reference sequence). CDR3 region: CSAKGGGQHYGYTF. The CDR3 nucleotides read TGCAGTGCTAAGGGCGGGGGACAGCACTATGGCTACACCTTC.

This clonotype came up many times. The V call is TRBV9, the J call TRBJ2-2; weak D call: TRBD2 (6 bases). The CDR3 runs to 15 residues. Per the germline V gene, CDR1 is SGDLS and CDR2 is YYNGEE. V gave up 3 bases and J gave up 5 bases, with 14 bases separating them. The CDR3 region has the DNA TGTGCCAGCAGCGCCCTGGGGGGTAGTACCGGGGAGCTGTTTTTT. It codes for CASSALGGSTGELFF.

At least ten counts were recorded for this clonotype. The V gene is TRBV24-1, the J gene TRBJ1-3, with D perhaps matching TRBD1 (6 bases). The CDR3 runs 14 residues. Germline V lookup: CDR1 KGHDR, CDR2 SFDVKD. V was shortened by 4 bases and J by 4 bases, with 10 bases between the two germline ends. In nucleotides, the CDR3 is TGTGCCACCAGTGACCCCGGGACAGGAAACACCATATATTTT. Translation: CATSDPGTGNTIYF.

The chain is built from TRBV6-5 and TRBJ1-2; D remains unclear. The CDR3 sequence is 15 residues long. Per germline, CDR1 MNHEY and CDR2 SVGAGI. Trimming shortened V by 4 bases and J by 4 bases, and 16 bases separated the two germline ends. The CDR3 region is CASSSPSMGGYGYTF. Written as DNA, the CDR3 is TGTGCCAGCAGTTCCCCATCGATGGGTGGCTATGGCTACACCTTC.

Ten or more counts support this clonotype. This rearrangement joins TRBV5-1 to TRBJ2-5; D gene unclear. The ends were cut back, 0 bases at V and 5 bases at J, with 8 bases in the middle. Germline loops: CDR1 SGHRS, CDR2 YFSETQ. This CDR3 contains 13 residues. The CDR3 coding sequence is TGCGCCAGCAGCTTGGATTCTTGGGAGACCCAGTACTTC. It codes for CASSLDSWETQYF.

Ten or more counts support this clonotype. This chain connects TRBV18 to TRBJ2-5; 10 bases align to TRBD2. The V and J ends lost 2 bases and 0 bases, in that order; junction bases with no gene match: 9. There are 18 residues in the CDR3. CDR1 is KGHSH and CDR2 is LQKENI in the germline V gene. CDR3 sequence: CASSPTGLAGDYQETQYF. CDR3 in DNA: TGTGCCAGCTCACCAACTGGGCTAGCGGGAGATTACCAAGAGACCCAGTACTTC.

This clonotype has ten or more counts. The chain recombines TRBV7-3 with TRBJ2-2, with TRBD1 matching 9 bases. V lost 4 bases and J lost 3; bases outside the gene matches: 3. CDR3 size: 15 residues. Looked up from germline, CDR1 is SGHTA and CDR2 is FQGTGA. The CDR3 nucleotides are TGTGCCAGCAGCTCCACAGGGGGCGACACCGGGGAGCTGTTTTTT. It translates to CASSSTGGDTGELFF.

This clonotype was seen many times. J is TRBJ1-5 and V is TRBV20-1, with TRBD1 matching over 9 bases. The V gene end was trimmed by 1 base and the J gene end by 5 bases; junction bases not matched to a gene: 9. CDR1 is DFQATT, CDR2 SNEGSKA, per germline (reference sequence). This CDR3 comprises 16 residues. In nucleotides, the CDR3 is TGCAGTGCTAGAGTCCAGGACAGGGGCGATCATCAGCCCCAGCATTTT. As protein: CSARVQDRGDHQPQHF.